This TCR beta chain came from a study of technical replicates of blood from four donors. Clones were read by immunoSEQ multiplex PCR, and TCRdb kept only the in-frame ones, dropping some. The data show 40,000 to 55,000 clones, with more than 95% seen just once and 0.39% held by the top ten. The specimen was T cells isolated from PBMCs. This sequence was found in a human donor in good health.

This CDR3 reads CASSIGGRGTEAFF. The CDR3 bases are TGTGCCAGTAGTATAGGGGGGAGGGGCACTGAAGCTTTCTTT. The rearrangement uses TRBV19 and TRBJ1-1; TRBD1 might be the D (5 bases). Germline V gives CDR1 LNHDA, CDR2 SQIVND (reference sequence). Trimming shortened V by 1 base and J by 4 bases, and 10 bases separated the two germline ends. The CDR3 length is 14 residues.